This is a list of T cell receptor beta chains from one sample in a study of blood T cell repertoires in COVID-19. Profiled with immunoSEQ multiplex PCR; TCRdb holds only in-frame clones, not every one. The sample has a few hundred thousand clones; roughly 88% are singletons. The sample taken for sequencing was peripheral blood. These receptors came from a woman aged 70-85 years with COVID-19, enrolled during active disease. CDR3s leave out the opening cysteine and the closing phenylalanine or tryptophan.

TRBV29-1	SVQKGSGPYNEQF
TRBV30	AWSVPGDRGSYNSPLH
TRBV18	ASSSRTGEETQY
TRBV5-8	ASSLQGLGDIQY
TRBV14	ASSNPPSGLH
TRBV4-3	ASSTRAGGGNEQF
TRBV6-2/TRBV6-3	ASSVNRVDTGELF
TRBV20-1	SEQAVYGYT
TRBV3-1/TRBV3-2	ASSQDLWGRKPHEQY
TRBV4-1	ASSQPVQGANSPLH
TRBV4-1	ASSQVSGRDVDTQY
TRBV11-2	ASSREQGFGEHQPQH
TRBV2	ASSGTGVAGELF
TRBV6-2/TRBV6-3	ASSYSHSGYEQY
TRBV2	ASVAGRYNEQF
TRBV27	ASSPRTGIRTEAF
TRBV2	ASRYEAGVSYNEQF
TRBV28	ASSGTGGPTSTDTQY
TRBV7-3	ASSPPSLGPYEQY
TRBV30	AWNGESSQETQY
TRBV27	ASSPNPSGSRYEQF
TRBV30	AWSVRAGGPGGTEAF
TRBV11-3	ASSLTRDYLNTGELF
TRBV5-4	ASSRTVQETQY
TRBV12-3/TRBV12-4	ASTDPGNYGYT
TRBV11-3	ASSLGSSARNEQF
TRBV29-1	SARDTNQPQH
TRBV29-1	SVSGQGLLEQY
TRBV7-9	ASSLAGSGDSGTQY
TRBV10-3	AISEPTSGAAYNSPLH
TRBV7-2	ASSDQGAYNSPLH
TRBV19	ASTQTGTSGRATGELF
TRBV19	ASSIVLAVATYEQY
TRBV6-6	ASSYLRQPMNTEAF
TRBV7-9	ASSSILPSGNTIY
TRBV19	ASSKQGALGQPRH